Listed below are T cell receptor beta chains from one sample, sequenced in a study of control samples from healthy donors and cancer patients. Method: immunoSEQ multiplex PCR; TCRdb's copy keeps in-frame clones and lacks some. The sample lists 100,000 or so clones; about 88% were seen once. Material for sequencing was blood. These receptors all come from a woman aged 50 to 60 in good health. Each CDR3 is given with its conserved first and last residue. D genes are given only for firm matches. Clone size is shown for a subset of rows, as once, few, many or a class of expanded clone.

V gene,J gene,clone size,D gene,CDR3 length,CDR3 DNA,CDR3 protein
TRBV12-3/TRBV12-4,TRBJ1-4,.,TRBD1,13,TGTGCCAGCAGTACGACAGGGGGTGAAAAACTGTTTTTT,CASSTTGGEKLFF
TRBV28,TRBJ2-3,.,TRBD2,19,TGTGCCAGCAGTTTAAGGGGCCGCGGGAGGGCCAGAGAGACAGATACGCAGTATTTT,CASSLRGRGRARETDTQYF
TRBV29-1,TRBJ1-3,.,TRBD1,14,TGCAGCGGCCTTTCGGACAGGGATGGAAACACCATATATTTT,CSGLSDRDGNTIYF
TRBV19,TRBJ2-4,once,.,17,TGTGCCAGTAGTATAGCCTCCCAGGGTATGACCAAAAACATTCAGTACTTC,CASSIASQGMTKNIQYF
TRBV9,TRBJ1-1,.,.,14,TGTGCCAGCAGCGTGGTGACCCCGGGGGCTGAAGCTTTCTTT,CASSVVTPGAEAFF
TRBV9,TRBJ1-2,.,TRBD1,16,TGTGCCAGCAGCGTCCGGAGACAGGGCGATTACGGAGGCTACACCTTC,CASSVRRQGDYGGYTF
TRBV10-2,TRBJ2-7,.,TRBD2,14,TGCGCCAGCGGGGGGACTAGCGCCTCCTACGAGCAGTACTTC,CASGGTSASYEQYF
TRBV10-2,TRBJ1-1,.,TRBD1,15,TGCGCCAGCAGTGAGGCGGGACAGGGGGATACTGAAGCTTTCTTT,CASSEAGQGDTEAFF
TRBV19,TRBJ1-6,.,TRBD1,16,TGTGCCAGTAGTAAAGGAGCAGGGGGGGGGATTTCACCCCTCCACTTT,CASSKGAGGGISPLHF
TRBV19,TRBJ1-4,.,.,15,TGTGCCAGTGCAGAAAACGGGGGAACTAATGAAAAACTGTTTTTT,CASAENGGTNEKLFF
TRBV7-2,TRBJ1-1,.,.,14,TGTGCCAGCAGCTTGGGAGTAGCGAACACTGAAGCTTTCTTT,CASSLGVANTEAFF
TRBV5-6,TRBJ2-3,.,TRBD2,15,TGTGCCAGCAGCTTGGCAACGGGGGGGCCGGTTACGCAGTATTTT,CASSLATGGPVTQYF
TRBV7-9,TRBJ2-4,.,.,17,TGTGCCAGCAGCTCAGTGGGAGAGGGTCGGACCAAAAACATTCAGTACTTC,CASSSVGEGRTKNIQYF
TRBV13,TRBJ2-7,.,TRBD2,15,TGTGCCAGCAGCTCTCGCCTGGCTAGCGGGGACGAGCAGTACTTC,CASSSRLASGDEQYF
TRBV11-3,TRBJ2-7,.,TRBD2,16,TGTGCCAGCAATGTGGATAGCGGGAGCCCATCCTACGAGCAGTACTTC,CASNVDSGSPSYEQYF
TRBV2,TRBJ2-3,.,.,17,TGTGCCAGCAGTGAAGCCCCGATATCAGCGGTCACAGATACGCAGTATTTT,CASSEAPISAVTDTQYF
TRBV4-1,TRBJ2-1,.,.,19,TGCGCCAGCAGCCAAGATGCGCAGGGGATCCCTTACCCCTACAATGAGCAGTTCTTC,CASSQDAQGIPYPYNEQFF
TRBV4-3,TRBJ1-1,.,.,14,TGCGCCAGCAGCCAAGACCGTGTCGGCCGTGAAGCTTTCTTT,CASSQDRVGREAFF
TRBV3-1/TRBV3-2,TRBJ1-2,.,.,15,TGTGCCAGCAGCCAAGGAGGGTCACCTACGTATGGCTACACCTTC,CASSQGGSPTYGYTF
TRBV9,TRBJ2-3,.,.,16,TGTGCCAGCAGCGTAGTCGACTACCCTACCACAGATACGCAGTATTTT,CASSVVDYPTTDTQYF
TRBV4-1,TRBJ2-1,once,.,15,TGCGCCAGCAGCCAAGACCGGGACCGAGACAATGAGCAGTTCTTC,CASSQDRDRDNEQFF
TRBV11-2,TRBJ2-5,.,TRBD2,18,TGTGCCAGCAGCAAGGGACAGGGGACTAGCGGGAGTCGGGAGACCCAGTACTTC,CASSKGQGTSGSRETQYF
TRBV9,TRBJ1-3,.,.,16,TGTGCCAGCAAATCCGGGGGAGTGCACTCTGGAAACACCATATATTTT,CASKSGGVHSGNTIYF
TRBV28,TRBJ1-5,.,TRBD1,15,TGTGCCAGCAGTCTGGGACAGCCTGATAATCAGCCCCAGCATTTT,CASSLGQPDNQPQHF
TRBV19,TRBJ2-3,.,.,14,TGTGCCAGTAGTATATCGGGGGGCACAGATACGCAGTATTTT,CASSISGGTDTQYF
TRBV15,TRBJ2-5,.,.,14,TGTGCCACCAGCTTGGGGGCTGATCAAGAGACCCAGTACTTC,CATSLGADQETQYF
TRBV19,TRBJ1-5,once,.,15,TGTGCCAGTAGTCGTAGTCAGGGACTCTATCAGCCCCAGCATTTT,CASSRSQGLYQPQHF
TRBV19,TRBJ2-2,.,.,15,TGTGCCAGTAAAGTCACGGGGCCCTACACCGGGGAGCTGTTTTTT,CASKVTGPYTGELFF
TRBV28,TRBJ1-5,.,TRBD1,15,TGTGCCAGCACCGCGACAGGGGGCAGCAATCAGCCCCAGCATTTT,CASTATGGSNQPQHF
TRBV5-6,TRBJ1-2,.,TRBD1,15,TGTGCCAGCAGCTTGATGGGACAGATGTCCTATGGCTACACCTTC,CASSLMGQMSYGYTF
TRBV12-3/TRBV12-4,TRBJ1-1,.,.,12,TGTGCCAGCAGTTGGTGGAACACTGAAGCTTTCTTT,CASSWWNTEAFF
TRBV19,TRBJ2-2,.,.,15,TGTGCCAGTAGTATCCGGACAGGAGGGACCGGGGAGCTGTTTTTT,CASSIRTGGTGELFF
TRBV5-6,TRBJ2-7,.,TRBD1,13,TGTGCCAGTGCTAGGGGGACAGGGTACGAGCAGTACTTC,CASARGTGYEQYF
TRBV4-2,TRBJ1-5,.,.,16,TGTGCCAGCAGCCAAGGCCAGGTAGGGTTTCAGCAGCCCCAGCATTTT,CASSQGQVGFQQPQHF
TRBV4-1,TRBJ1-4,once,.,15,TGCGCCAGCGGTAGGGGGGTTACAACTAATGAAAAACTGTTTTTT,CASGRGVTTNEKLFF
TRBV29-1,TRBJ1-1,.,.,13,TGCAGCGCCCGGAGGACAGACTACACTGAAGCTTTCTTT,CSARRTDYTEAFF
TRBV27,TRBJ1-4,.,TRBD1,14,TGTGCCAGCATGGGACAGGGGGCGGGTGAAAAACTGTTTTTT,CASMGQGAGEKLFF
TRBV25-1,TRBJ2-4,.,TRBD2,14,TGTGCCAGCAGTGATATAGCGGGAGGAAACATTCAGTACTTC,CASSDIAGGNIQYF
TRBV7-9,TRBJ1-2,.,.,14,TGTGCCAGCAGCTTATCCCAGGTTAACTATGGCTACACCTTC,CASSLSQVNYGYTF
TRBV3-1/TRBV3-2,TRBJ2-5,few,TRBD2,15,TGTGCCAGCAGCCTAACTAGCGGGGGGGCAGAGACCCAGTACTTC,CASSLTSGGAETQYF
TRBV6-1,TRBJ2-2,.,.,13,TGTGCCAGCAGTGAAGCGGGGTCTGGGGAGCTGTTTTTT,CASSEAGSGELFF
TRBV28,TRBJ1-2,.,TRBD1,16,TGTGCCAGCGCGCCGGGACAGGGCAAAGTTAACTATGGCTACACCTTC,CASAPGQGKVNYGYTF
TRBV12-5,TRBJ1-6,once,TRBD1,15,TGTGCTAGTGTCAGAGACAGGGGACTCAATTCACCCCTCCACTTT,CASVRDRGLNSPLHF
TRBV5-5,TRBJ2-5,once,.,15,TGTGCCAGCACCGCACGGGGGACACACCAAGAGACCCAGTACTTC,CASTARGTHQETQYF
TRBV7-8,TRBJ2-3,.,TRBD2,16,TGTGCCAGCAGCACCAGACTAGCGGGAGGTGGAGATACGCAGTATTTT,CASSTRLAGGGDTQYF
TRBV7-9,TRBJ1-1,once,TRBD1,15,TGTGCCAGCAGCTTCCACAGGGGCCAGAACACTGAAGCTTTCTTT,CASSFHRGQNTEAFF
TRBV4-3,TRBJ1-2,.,TRBD1,20,TGCGCCAGCAGCCAAGGACATCTAAGCACACAGGGGGCGATCAGCGATGGCTACACCTTC,CASSQGHLSTQGAISDGYTF
TRBV11-2,TRBJ1-1,.,.,17,TGTGCCAGCAGCCTCGCGCGGTGGGGATTCCCGAACACTGAAGCTTTCTTT,CASSLARWGFPNTEAFF
TRBV7-3,TRBJ2-7,.,TRBD2,15,TGTGCCAGCAGCTTAGGACTAGCGGATACCTACGAGCAGTACTTC,CASSLGLADTYEQYF
TRBV6-6,TRBJ1-2,few,.,16,TGTGCCAGCATCTCTTTGCGGCCGGGACACAACTATGGCTACACCTTC,CASISLRPGHNYGYTF
TRBV19,TRBJ1-2,.,.,15,TGTGCCAGTAGTATAGTTCAGGGCGAAAGGGATGGCTACACCTTC,CASSIVQGERDGYTF
TRBV25-1,TRBJ1-2,.,.,13,TGTGCCAGCAGTGAAGGGGGGATTTATGGCTACACCTTC,CASSEGGIYGYTF
TRBV5-4,TRBJ2-7,.,.,12,TGTGCCAGCAGTCTGTATTCCTACGAGCAGTACTTC,CASSLYSYEQYF
TRBV2,TRBJ2-5,.,.,13,TGTGCCAGCAGTGGGAATCTCGGGGAGACCCAGTACTTC,CASSGNLGETQYF
TRBV6-6,TRBJ2-7,.,TRBD1,14,TGTGCCAGCAAACCGGGACAGGGGCCTGGCGAGCAGTACTTC,CASKPGQGPGEQYF
TRBV5-8,TRBJ2-3,.,TRBD1,17,TGTGCCAGCAGCTTGGCCACCTTGAGGGGGCCCACAGATACGCAGTATTTT,CASSLATLRGPTDTQYF
TRBV3-1/TRBV3-2,TRBJ1-5,.,.,15,TGTGCCAGCAGCCAAGATAACAGGTTTTATCAGCCCCAGCATTTT,CASSQDNRFYQPQHF
TRBV6-5,TRBJ1-2,.,.,14,TGTGCCAGCAGTTACCGGGGGACCGCATATGGCTACACCTTC,CASSYRGTAYGYTF
TRBV4-2,TRBJ2-1,.,TRBD2,14,TGTGCCAGCAGCCCGGCTAGCGGGAATGGTGAGCAGTTCTTC,CASSPASGNGEQFF
TRBV12-5,TRBJ1-5,.,TRBD1,20,TGTGCTAGTGGTCAAATTGGAGGGGATACAGGGGGCTTGGGCAATCAGCCCCAGCATTTT,CASGQIGGDTGGLGNQPQHF